The clone carrying this TCR beta chain was counted only a few times. Antigen: not known. CDR1 is ENHRY and CDR2 is SYGVKD in the germline V gene. V dropped 6 bases and J dropped 6 bases, with 16 bases sitting between them. CDR3 length equals 14 residues. This sample is drawn from a study of identical twins. General study points: Cross-sectional statistical analysis, not tracking of the same donors, underpinned the conclusions. Beta out-of-frame twin sharing showed a weaker excess.

TCRdb re-called the 5' RACE reads through MiXCR, storing one row per CDR3 protein. The table has approximately 600,000 distinct CDR3 sequences, about 7.1% seen once. The sample was also linked to a second study, of yellow fever vaccine responses in identical twins.

V usage is TRBV10-3 and J usage is TRBJ2-3, with D maybe TRBD1 (5 bases). This TCR came from a woman younger than 30 in good health. Source material: PBMCs. The CDR3 here is CAIRKGGNRDTQYF. The CDR3 bases are TGTGCCATCAGGAAAGGTGGGAACAGGGATACGCAGTATTTT.